Listed here is a single T cell receptor beta chain. Antigen: not known. Sequenced by immunoSEQ multiplex PCR; TCRdb stores in-frame clones only, minus some. The sample lists 15,000 to 20,000 clones; about 85% were seen once. Busulfan-fludarabine conditioning, marrow transplant, and cyclophosphamide on days +3 and +4 were administered. This entry is derived from a study of T cells after posttransplantation cyclophosphamide. Study-level findings and limits: Recipient CMV seropositivity and CMV reactivation strongly tracked TRB clonality.

Trimming cost V 0 bases and J 4 bases, with 10 bases left between them. The CDR3 is made up of 15 amino acids. Germline V gene lookup returns CDR1 SGHRS and CDR2 YFSETQ. J is TRBJ2-2 and V is TRBV5-1; D might be TRBD1 (6 bases). Specimen: PBMCs, collected after allogeneic stem cell transplant with posttransplant cyclophosphamide. The sequence was collected from a female patient between 35 and 55 years old who received an allogeneic stem cell transplant from a related donor, was CMV-positive, and had no GVHD. The graft donor may have contributed some T cells. The CDR3 region is CASSLEEQGTGELFF. The CDR3 coding sequence is TGCGCCAGCAGCTTGGAGGAACAGGGCACCGGGGAGCTGTTTTTT.